A selection of T cell receptor beta chains follows, all from one sample in a study of T-cell memory formation after mild COVID-19. TCRdb processed the 5' RACE reads anew with MiXCR; each CDR3 protein has one entry. The sample consists of just under 550,000 distinct CDR3 sequences, over 20% of them appearing once. Source material: PBMCs or a T cell subset sorted from them (not recorded which). The receptors shown here come from an adult woman who had mild COVID-19 (a few samples of this study predate the infection). Cell type and time point are not known. Both conserved end residues are part of each CDR3. The D gene is left open where the match is weak. Clone size, where shown, is once, few, many, or a class for clones that have expanded.

v_call	j_call	clone_size	d_call	cdr3_aa	cdr3_nt
TRBV24-1	TRBJ2-1	-	TRBD1	CATSDGQGGNNEQFF	TGTGCCACCAGTGACGGACAGGGTGGAAACAATGAGCAGTTCTTC
TRBV29-1	TRBJ1-2	few	TRBD1	CSVGGQGPVGYGYTF	TGCAGCGTTGGGGGACAGGGACCCGTGGGGTATGGCTACACCTTC
TRBV18	TRBJ2-1	few	-	CASSPPGPYNEQFF	TGTGCCAGCTCCCCCCCAGGGCCCTACAATGAGCAGTTCTTC
TRBV6-5	TRBJ1-6	-	-	CASSYSPHNHNSPLHF	TGTGCCAGCAGTTACTCGCCCCACAACCATAATTCACCCCTCCACTTT
TRBV7-9	TRBJ2-7	-	TRBD1	CASSTHRDRDFEQYF	TGTGCCAGCAGCACACACCGGGACAGGGATTTCGAGCAGTACTTC
TRBV6-2/TRBV6-3	TRBJ2-1	few	-	CASHRPGEHEQFF	TGTGCCAGTCATAGGCCGGGGGAGCATGAGCAGTTCTTC
TRBV7-2	TRBJ2-7	-	-	CASSQSGEVDEQYF	TGTGCCAGCAGCCAAAGCGGAGAGGTTGACGAGCAGTACTTC
TRBV7-3	TRBJ2-3	-	TRBD2	CASSETGGFTDTQYF	TGTGCCAGCAGCGAAACGGGAGGATTCACAGATACGCAGTATTTT
TRBV3-1	TRBJ2-5	few	TRBD2	CASSLILRGGRETQYF	TGTGCCAGCAGCCTCATCTTGCGGGGGGGCCGAGAGACCCAGTACTTC
TRBV12-3/TRBV12-4	TRBJ2-7	few	TRBD2	CASSFGLAYSYEQYF	TGTGCCAGCAGTTTCGGACTAGCGTACTCCTACGAGCAGTACTTC
TRBV24-1	TRBJ1-2	few	-	CATSDFAGYGYTF	TGTGCCACCAGTGATTTTGCAGGCTATGGCTACACCTTC
TRBV6-6	TRBJ1-6	-	-	CASSMGFGGGGSPLHF	TGTGCCAGCAGTATGGGATTTGGCGGGGGAGGTTCACCCCTCCACTTT
TRBV24-1	TRBJ1-1	few	-	CATGANGKAFF	TGTGCCACCGGGGCCAATGGTAAAGCTTTCTTT
TRBV15	TRBJ2-2	few	TRBD1	CATSRSGQGGAGELFF	TGTGCCACCAGCCGTTCCGGACAGGGTGGGGCCGGGGAGCTGTTTTTT
TRBV12-3/TRBV12-4	TRBJ2-7	-	TRBD2	CASSFWASGKSYEQYF	TGTGCCAGCAGTTTTTGGGCTAGCGGGAAATCCTACGAGCAGTACTTC
TRBV15	TRBJ1-1	-	-	CATSRVALNTEAFF	TGTGCCACCAGCAGAGTAGCATTGAACACTGAAGCTTTCTTT
TRBV7-6	TRBJ2-5	-	-	CASSFGEQPPETQYF	TGTGCCAGCAGCTTCGGGGAACAACCCCCGGAGACCCAGTACTTC
TRBV9	TRBJ2-2	few	-	CASSVEFWNTGELFF	TGTGCCAGCAGCGTAGAGTTTTGGAACACCGGGGAGCTGTTTTTT
TRBV10-2	TRBJ2-5	-	-	CATEDLETQYF	TGCGCCACGGAGGATCTGGAGACCCAGTACTTC
TRBV5-6	TRBJ1-2	few	-	CASSRMVGLQGVFGGYTF	TGTGCCAGCAGCCGTATGGTGGGGCTACAGGGTGTTTTCGGTGGCTACACCTTC
TRBV27	TRBJ2-7	-	TRBD1	CASSLPGQGAYEQYF	TGTGCCAGCAGCCTACCGGGACAGGGGGCCTACGAGCAGTACTTC
TRBV7-8	TRBJ2-7	-	TRBD2	CASSLRSGSYEQYF	TGTGCCAGCAGCTTACGGAGCGGGAGCTACGAGCAGTACTTC
TRBV12-3/TRBV12-4	TRBJ1-5	-	-	CASSLDTGYSNQPQHF	TGTGCCAGCAGTTTAGACACAGGTTATAGCAATCAGCCCCAGCATTTT
TRBV18	TRBJ1-1	few	TRBD1	CASSPPGQGMNTEAFF	TGTGCCAGCTCACCACCGGGACAGGGTATGAACACTGAAGCTTTCTTT
TRBV29-1	TRBJ2-1	-	TRBD1	CNVEDQVTGSTSEQFF	TGCAACGTTGAAGATCAGGTGACAGGGTCGACAAGTGAGCAGTTCTTC
TRBV19	TRBJ1-2	-	-	CASRSTGGGYTF	TGTGCCAGTAGGTCGACAGGAGGAGGCTACACCTTC
TRBV7-9	TRBJ1-5	few	-	CASSLEAGKDRQPQHF	TGTGCCAGCAGCTTAGAGGCAGGGAAGGACAGACAGCCCCAGCATTTT
TRBV6-5	TRBJ1-5	few	-	CASSYYGQPQHF	TGTGCCAGCAGTTATTATGGTCAGCCCCAGCATTTT
TRBV20-1	TRBJ2-1	many	TRBD2	CSARTSGDGHNEQFF	TGCAGTGCTAGGACTAGCGGGGATGGGCACAATGAGCAGTTCTTC
TRBV4-3	TRBJ1-4	-	-	CASSQDLGGGHEKLFF	TGCGCCAGCAGCCAAGATCTCGGGGGGGGCCATGAAAAACTGTTTTTT
TRBV6-4	TRBJ2-3	few	-	CASSPTYQRGDTQYF	TGTGCCAGCAGCCCTACGTACCAGAGAGGAGATACGCAGTATTTT
TRBV4-1	TRBJ1-2	-	-	CASSQDGRGARSGYTF	TGCGCCAGCAGCCAAGATGGCAGAGGGGCGAGGAGTGGCTACACCTTC
TRBV15	TRBJ1-4	few	-	CATSKTSGKLFF	TGTGCCACCAGTAAGACCTCAGGAAAACTGTTTTTT
TRBV3-1	TRBJ2-1	-	TRBD2	CASSQPGGQGNEQFF	TGTGCCAGCAGCCAGCCGGGGGGGCAGGGCAATGAGCAGTTCTTC
TRBV11-2	TRBJ2-3	many	-	CASSLALTDTQYF	TGTGCCAGCAGCTTAGCTCTGACAGATACGCAGTATTTT
TRBV6-1	TRBJ2-5	-	-	CASSRKGKGRETQYF	TGTGCCAGCAGTCGGAAGGGGAAGGGAAGGGAGACCCAGTACTTC
TRBV5-1	TRBJ1-1	few	-	CASSPGRFLNTEAFF	TGCGCCAGCAGCCCTGGCAGGTTCTTGAACACTGAAGCTTTCTTT
TRBV28	TRBJ2-7	-	TRBD1	CASSGPGTVSYEQYF	TGTGCCAGCAGTGGACCCGGGACAGTCTCCTACGAGCAGTACTTC
TRBV7-2	TRBJ2-7	-	TRBD2	CASSLSPLAGGRNEQYF	TGTGCCAGCAGCTTAAGTCCCCTTGCGGGGGGGCGGAACGAGCAGTACTTC
TRBV20-1	TRBJ2-5	few	TRBD2	CSARDLRGGAVETQYF	TGCAGTGCTAGAGATCTGCGCGGGGGGGCTGTGGAGACCCAGTACTTC
TRBV7-3	TRBJ2-3	-	TRBD1	CASSLGQHTDTQYF	TGTGCCAGCAGCCTGGGACAGCACACAGATACGCAGTATTTT
TRBV7-6	TRBJ2-5	few	-	CASSPSQERIGRAQYF	TGTGCCAGCAGCCCGTCACAGGAGCGGATTGGGCGGGCCCAGTACTTC
TRBV6-1	TRBJ2-4	few	-	CASGLSGLAKNIQYF	TGTGCCAGCGGTCTTAGCGGTTTAGCCAAAAACATTCAGTACTTC
TRBV29-1	TRBJ2-1	few	TRBD2	CSGGSSGRAGNEQFF	TGCAGCGGTGGGAGTAGCGGGAGAGCAGGCAATGAGCAGTTCTTC
TRBV25-1	TRBJ2-1	few	-	CASSEGGTQRSEQFF	TGTGCCAGCAGTGAAGGGGGGACGCAAAGGAGTGAGCAGTTCTTC
TRBV2	TRBJ1-2	few	TRBD1	CASSVRQGGNYGYTF	TGTGCCAGCAGTGTGCGACAGGGGGGAAACTATGGCTACACCTTC
TRBV30	TRBJ1-5	-	-	CAWSVSAGSNQPQHF	TGTGCCTGGAGTGTGTCGGCGGGAAGCAATCAGCCCCAGCATTTT
TRBV18	TRBJ2-5	-	-	CASSPPGQETQYF	TGTGCCAGCTCACCACCGGGGCAAGAGACCCAGTACTTC
TRBV25-1	TRBJ2-6	few	TRBD1	CASSDDRGPWANVLTF	TGTGCCAGCAGTGACGACAGGGGCCCTTGGGCCAACGTCCTGACTTTC
TRBV7-9	TRBJ1-1	few	TRBD1	CASSRSGQLTEAFF	TGTGCCAGCAGCCGTTCGGGACAGCTCACTGAAGCTTTCTTT